This TCR beta chain is from a study of T-cell reconstitution after alpha-beta-depleted transplantation in children (dated by TCRdb to the mid-2010s). At the level of the whole study: Using TCR repertoire profiling, the study quantitatively followed how T-cell immune reconstitution unfolded in children after TCRalphabeta/CD19-depleted allogeneic hematopoietic cell transplantation. Results the study describes overall, beyond this receptor: The apparently early alphabetaT-cell count recovery about two months after transplant was reportedly dependent on only several hundred rapidly expanded clones derived from non-depleted graft cells. Hyperexpanded clone frequencies declined over subsequent months; after one year, T-cell counts and TCRbeta diversity were mostly attributed to newly produced T cells. In some patients, the high TCRbeta diversity seen at day 60 was put down to recipient T cells and intrathymic progenitors that had survived conditioning.

CDR1 and CDR2 are read off the germline V gene as SGHVS and FQNEAQ. The CDR3 has 12 amino acids, counting the end cysteine and phenylalanine. Here the CDR3 DNA is all that survives: 36 bases in frame from base 1. The V and J ends are trimmed by 5 bases and 15 bases, leaving 17 bases between them. This clonotype showed up many times. No cognate antigen has been identified for it. Base qualities are not at hand, and no much larger clone is one base apart. The meaning of the sample's treatment or condition label: allogeneic hematopoietic cell transplantation with graft depleted of TCRalphabeta T cells and CD19 B cells. TCRalphabeta/CD19-depleted allogeneic hematopoietic cell grafts were given to the transplant recipients, all of whom were children. The library was obtained by PCR. Sequencing instrument: Illumina HiSeq 2500. TCR libraries were prepared with molecular barcoding, using unique molecular identifiers to normalize TCRbeta repertoire quantification. TCRdb passed the public sequencing reads through fastp at Q25 and MiXCR, retaining productive beta sequences. Rows merge per CDR3 protein into single entries with the most common DNA and genes. The sample table shows 55,000 to 70,000 distinct CDR3 sequences, and about a tenth are seen once. The ten largest clones add up to about 13% of the sample.

The sequences come from PBMCs, collected before TCRalphabeta/CD19-depleted stem cell transplant. The sequence came from a boy under 18 with acute myeloid leukemia, due to receive a stem cell transplant. The chain was built from TRBV7-8 and TRBJ2-1; confidence is insufficient to name the D gene. The encoded CDR3 is CASSPELVSPFF. The DNA sequence is given as TGTGCCAGCAGCCCCGAACTGGTTTCCCCGTTCTTC. Beyond the CDR3, the reference TRBV7-8 and TRBJ2-1 genes provide the residues; the full variable domain reads: GAGVSQSPRYKVAKRGQDVALRCDPISGHVSLFWYQQALGQGPEFLTYFQNEAQLDKSGLPSDRFFAERPEGSVSTLKIQRTQQEDSAVYLCASSPELVSPFFGPGTRLTVL.